This paragraph reports one T cell receptor (beta chain). The data were obtained in a study of shared clonotypes between healthy human individuals. The CDR3 loop spans 13 amino acids. Trimming removed 4 bases at V and 0 bases at J, with 10 bases between. The germline V gene encodes CDR1 GTSNPN and CDR2 SVGIG (reference sequence). Source study methods: ImmunoSEQ sequences covered only the junction and lacked quality scores; filtering therefore differed. Produced via immunoSEQ multiplex PCR; TCRdb's table is partial and in-frame only. D and trimming were read from the DNA, whereas the V and J calls and clone size are those reported in that table. This repertoire shows 2 million to 2.5 million clones, roughly 91% found once; its top ten account for about 1.5%. CD45RO-negative, CCR7-positively selected cells formed the naive CD8 fraction, excluding terminally differentiated effector memory CD45RA+ cells.

The specimen sequenced was naive CD8+ T cells from PBMCs. This receptor was obtained from a young man in good health. Some clones in this sample may be carry-over from other donors' samples. The chain couples TRBV30 to TRBJ2-7; D is ambiguous. CDR3 DNA sequence: TGTGCCTGGATTGGTACGCCCTCCTACGAGCAGTACTTC. Translated, it gives CAWIGTPSYEQYF.